This is a list of T cell receptor beta chains from one sample in a study of blood T cells in healthy people across ages. TCRdb fed the 5' RACE reads into MiXCR, producing one record per CDR3 protein. The top ten hold around 22% of the sample, which has 600,000 to 1,000,000 distinct CDR3 sequences, roughly 60% seen once. Sequenced material: blood. These receptors all come from a man younger than 45 in good health. Each CDR3 is given with its conserved first and last residue. The order of the fields is V gene, clone size, J gene, D gene, CDR3 DNA, CDR3 protein. The D gene is left open where the match is weak. Clone size appears in some rows only: once, few, many, or a class for an expanded clone.

V gene: TRBV11-2
clone size: .
J gene: TRBJ2-7
D gene: .
CDR3 DNA: TGTGCCAGCACCCTGTGGGACCGCCGGTACGAGCAGTACTTC
CDR3 protein: CASTLWDRRYEQYF

V gene: TRBV9
clone size: .
J gene: TRBJ1-3
D gene: .
CDR3 DNA: TGTGCCAGCAGCGTTCGAGGCTCTGGAAACACCATATATTTT
CDR3 protein: CASSVRGSGNTIYF

V gene: TRBV7-2
clone size: many
J gene: TRBJ2-7
D gene: TRBD2
CDR3 DNA: TGTGCCAGCAGCTTAAAGGGCTCGGGCGGGAGTATTCCCTACGAGCAGTACTTC
CDR3 protein: CASSLKGSGGSIPYEQYF

V gene: TRBV7-2
clone size: .
J gene: TRBJ1-2
D gene: .
CDR3 DNA: TGTACCAGCAGCTTAGAAGATTTTGGCGAAGGCTACACCTTC
CDR3 protein: CTSSLEDFGEGYTF

V gene: TRBV6-1
clone size: .
J gene: TRBJ2-7
D gene: TRBD2
CDR3 DNA: TGTGCCAGCAGCCGGACTAGCGGGACCCACGAGCAGTACTTC
CDR3 protein: CASSRTSGTHEQYF

V gene: TRBV20-1
clone size: .
J gene: TRBJ2-5
D gene: TRBD2
CDR3 DNA: TGCAGTGCTCGGGGGGGGCAAGAGACCCAGTACTTC
CDR3 protein: CSARGGQETQYF

V gene: TRBV24-1
clone size: .
J gene: TRBJ2-4
D gene: TRBD2
CDR3 DNA: TGTGCCACCAGTGATTTAACGGGAGGAAGCATTCAGTACTTC
CDR3 protein: CATSDLTGGSIQYF

V gene: TRBV6-1
clone size: .
J gene: TRBJ2-7
D gene: .
CDR3 DNA: TGTGCCAGCAGCCTCCGGGGCTTGAGCTCCTACGAGCAGTACTTC
CDR3 protein: CASSLRGLSSYEQYF

V gene: TRBV12-3/TRBV12-4
clone size: .
J gene: TRBJ2-5
D gene: TRBD1
CDR3 DNA: TGTGCCAGCAGCCACGGGGGACAGGGATTAGGAAAGACCCAGTACTTC
CDR3 protein: CASSHGGQGLGKTQYF

V gene: TRBV4-3
clone size: few
J gene: TRBJ2-4
D gene: .
CDR3 DNA: TGCGCCAGCAGCCAAGAATTAGGGGGTCTAGCCAAAAACATTCAGTACTTC
CDR3 protein: CASSQELGGLAKNIQYF

V gene: TRBV7-2
clone size: .
J gene: TRBJ2-7
D gene: .
CDR3 DNA: TGTGCCAGCAGCCCACCCGGGGCAGAAAGCTACGAGCAGTACTTC
CDR3 protein: CASSPPGAESYEQYF

V gene: TRBV3-1
clone size: .
J gene: TRBJ2-7
D gene: .
CDR3 DNA: TGTGCCAGCAGCCAGAGAGACAGTAGTTCCTATGAGCAGTACTTC
CDR3 protein: CASSQRDSSSYEQYF

V gene: TRBV4-1
clone size: few
J gene: TRBJ2-1
D gene: .
CDR3 DNA: TGCGCCAGCAGCCAAGATGCCGGAGGGGGGGATGAGCAGTTCTTC
CDR3 protein: CASSQDAGGGDEQFF

V gene: TRBV4-3
clone size: .
J gene: TRBJ2-3
D gene: .
CDR3 DNA: TGCGCCAGCAGCCAAGTTGGGGAGGGGGACCGGGATACGCAGTATTTT
CDR3 protein: CASSQVGEGDRDTQYF

V gene: TRBV7-6
clone size: .
J gene: TRBJ2-6
D gene: TRBD1
CDR3 DNA: TGTGCCAGCAGCTCGAGACAGGGAATAAGCTCTGGGGCCAACGTCCTGACTTTC
CDR3 protein: CASSSRQGISSGANVLTF

V gene: TRBV5-1
clone size: few
J gene: TRBJ2-1
D gene: .
CDR3 DNA: TGCGCCAGCAGCTTGTTCTTGGACTCGCTTTACAATGAGCAGTTCTTC
CDR3 protein: CASSLFLDSLYNEQFF

V gene: TRBV7-9
clone size: few
J gene: TRBJ1-5
D gene: .
CDR3 DNA: TGTGCCAGCACCGATAGCAATCAGCCCCAGCATTTT
CDR3 protein: CASTDSNQPQHF

V gene: TRBV15
clone size: .
J gene: TRBJ2-3
D gene: TRBD1
CDR3 DNA: TGTGCCACCAGTAACAGGGGCGCGGCAGATACGCAGTATTTT
CDR3 protein: CATSNRGAADTQYF

V gene: TRBV20-1
clone size: .
J gene: TRBJ2-7
D gene: .
CDR3 DNA: TGCAGTGCTGGCCCTCTACCTACCTACGAGCAGTACTTC
CDR3 protein: CSAGPLPTYEQYF

V gene: TRBV7-6
clone size: .
J gene: TRBJ2-5
D gene: .
CDR3 DNA: TGTGCCAGCAGCTTCATCGGGAGTTCAGAGACCCAGTACTTC
CDR3 protein: CASSFIGSSETQYF

V gene: TRBV10-3
clone size: once
J gene: TRBJ2-4
D gene: .
CDR3 DNA: TGTGCCATCAGTGAGGGACTACGAAGTGACAAAAACATTCAGTACTTC
CDR3 protein: CAISEGLRSDKNIQYF

V gene: TRBV3-1
clone size: .
J gene: TRBJ1-4
D gene: TRBD1
CDR3 DNA: TGTGCCAGCAGCCAGGGGACAGGGGCTCGTGGGGGAAAACTGTTTTTT
CDR3 protein: CASSQGTGARGGKLFF

V gene: TRBV4-2
clone size: .
J gene: TRBJ2-5
D gene: TRBD1
CDR3 DNA: TGTGCCAGCAGCCGCATAACAGGGGATGAGCAGTACTTC
CDR3 protein: CASSRITGDEQYF

V gene: TRBV20-1
clone size: few
J gene: TRBJ2-4
D gene: TRBD2
CDR3 DNA: TGCAGTGCTCCCCCCGAGGGAGGGAGCATTCAGTACTTC
CDR3 protein: CSAPPEGGSIQYF

V gene: TRBV7-2
clone size: .
J gene: TRBJ2-5
D gene: TRBD1
CDR3 DNA: TGTGCCAGCAGCTTAGTCCGTGGGGACAGGGGAGAGACCCAGTACTTC
CDR3 protein: CASSLVRGDRGETQYF

V gene: TRBV28
clone size: .
J gene: TRBJ2-7
D gene: .
CDR3 DNA: TGTGCCAGCAGTGTGGCCCTCCCCTCCTACGAGCAGTACTTC
CDR3 protein: CASSVALPSYEQYF

V gene: TRBV5-8
clone size: few
J gene: TRBJ2-7
D gene: TRBD1
CDR3 DNA: TGTGCCAGCAGTGAACGGGACAGCTACGAGCAGTACTTC
CDR3 protein: CASSERDSYEQYF

V gene: TRBV28
clone size: .
J gene: TRBJ1-1
D gene: TRBD1
CDR3 DNA: TGCGCCAGCAGTTTAGGGGGACAGGGGACCTCCGAAGCTTTCTTT
CDR3 protein: CASSLGGQGTSEAFF

V gene: TRBV4-2
clone size: once
J gene: TRBJ1-2
D gene: TRBD1
CDR3 DNA: TGTGCCAGCAGCCAAGACGGGACGAGAACAGGGGCCTGCGGCTACACCTTC
CDR3 protein: CASSQDGTRTGACGYTF

V gene: TRBV29-1
clone size: .
J gene: TRBJ2-7
D gene: .
CDR3 DNA: TGCAGCGTCAGGGTCGCTTACGAGCAGTACTTC
CDR3 protein: CSVRVAYEQYF

V gene: TRBV20-1
clone size: .
J gene: TRBJ1-6
D gene: TRBD1
CDR3 DNA: TGCAGTGCTATAGACCCGACCCGAGGGGGCTTCGGACGCCTCCACTTT
CDR3 protein: CSAIDPTRGGFGRLHF

V gene: TRBV7-3
clone size: few
J gene: TRBJ2-1
D gene: .
CDR3 DNA: TGTGCCAGCAGCCCCGGGACTGGGGGTGAGCAGTTCTTC
CDR3 protein: CASSPGTGGEQFF

V gene: TRBV20-1
clone size: .
J gene: TRBJ2-1
D gene: TRBD2
CDR3 DNA: TGCAGTGCTAACGGGAGGAACAATGAGCAGTTCTTC
CDR3 protein: CSANGRNNEQFF

V gene: TRBV4-1
clone size: .
J gene: TRBJ2-1
D gene: .
CDR3 DNA: TGCGCCAACAACCCTGGGGGAACGGGATACAATGAGCAGTTCTTC
CDR3 protein: CANNPGGTGYNEQFF

V gene: TRBV20-1
clone size: few
J gene: TRBJ2-1
D gene: .
CDR3 DNA: TGCAGCCGCGGGTCGAACGATGAGTTCAGAGCGCAGTTCTTC
CDR3 protein: CSRGSNDEFRAQFF

V gene: TRBV4-3
clone size: .
J gene: TRBJ1-5
D gene: .
CDR3 DNA: TGCGCCAGCAGCCAAGATTTACAGGGCCACATGCAGCCCCAGCATTTT
CDR3 protein: CASSQDLQGHMQPQHF

V gene: TRBV24-1
clone size: .
J gene: TRBJ1-5
D gene: .
CDR3 DNA: TGTGCCACAACCGACAGAGTCTATCAGCCCCAGAATTTT
CDR3 protein: CATTDRVYQPQNF

V gene: TRBV4-2
clone size: once
J gene: TRBJ1-5
D gene: .
CDR3 DNA: TGTGCCAGCAGCCAAGAAAGAGGGCTCAATCAGCCCCAGCATTTT
CDR3 protein: CASSQERGLNQPQHF

V gene: TRBV4-3
clone size: .
J gene: TRBJ2-5
D gene: .
CDR3 DNA: TGCGCCAGCAGCCAACACAGGAAAGAGACCCAGTACTTC
CDR3 protein: CASSQHRKETQYF

V gene: TRBV4-3
clone size: .
J gene: TRBJ1-1
D gene: .
CDR3 DNA: TGCGCCAGCAGCCAAGATTGGCAGGGAAGGACTGAAGCTTTCTTT
CDR3 protein: CASSQDWQGRTEAFF

V gene: TRBV20-1
clone size: .
J gene: TRBJ2-5
D gene: .
CDR3 DNA: TGCAGTGCTAGAGACCGGGTCACGAGAGAGACCCAGTACTTC
CDR3 protein: CSARDRVTRETQYF

V gene: TRBV3-1
clone size: .
J gene: TRBJ2-7
D gene: .
CDR3 DNA: TGTGCCAGCATCCCTACGGGCAGTGGATACTACGAGCAGTACTTC
CDR3 protein: CASIPTGSGYYEQYF

V gene: TRBV15
clone size: .
J gene: TRBJ2-3
D gene: .
CDR3 DNA: TGTGCCACCAGCAGAGATTCTCAGGCGGGGCCGTATTTT
CDR3 protein: CATSRDSQAGPYF

V gene: TRBV3-1
clone size: once
J gene: TRBJ2-7
D gene: .
CDR3 DNA: TGTGCCAGCAGCCAAGTTGGAGCGATATACGAGCAGTACTTC
CDR3 protein: CASSQVGAIYEQYF

V gene: TRBV5-1
clone size: .
J gene: TRBJ2-1
D gene: TRBD2
CDR3 DNA: TGCGCCAGCAGAGAGCGGGAGGGGACCTACAATGAGCAGTTCTTC
CDR3 protein: CASREREGTYNEQFF

V gene: TRBV21-1
clone size: .
J gene: TRBJ2-5
D gene: .
CDR3 DNA: TGTGCCAGCTTTCAACCTTTCGCAGACGAAGAGACCCAGTACTTC
CDR3 protein: CASFQPFADEETQYF

V gene: TRBV28
clone size: once
J gene: TRBJ2-1
D gene: .
CDR3 DNA: TGTGCCAGCAGCTCCTTAGTGGGGGAGCAGTTCTTC
CDR3 protein: CASSSLVGEQFF

V gene: TRBV24-1
clone size: .
J gene: TRBJ2-3
D gene: .
CDR3 DNA: TGTGCCACCAGTGACTCAGGGGATACGCAGTATTTT
CDR3 protein: CATSDSGDTQYF

V gene: TRBV6-5
clone size: .
J gene: TRBJ2-2
D gene: TRBD1
CDR3 DNA: TGTGCCAGCAGTTACGCCGGACAGGCCCAAGAGTACACCGGGGAGCTGTTTTTT
CDR3 protein: CASSYAGQAQEYTGELFF

V gene: TRBV29-1
clone size: .
J gene: TRBJ1-2
D gene: .
CDR3 DNA: TGCAGCGTTGGGGCAGGGGCACGCGATGGCTACACCTTC
CDR3 protein: CSVGAGARDGYTF

V gene: TRBV4-3
clone size: .
J gene: TRBJ2-5
D gene: TRBD2
CDR3 DNA: TGCGCCAGCAGCCAAGATCGAAGCGGGAGTCCCCGGCGAGAGACCCAGTACTTC
CDR3 protein: CASSQDRSGSPRRETQYF

V gene: TRBV28
clone size: .
J gene: TRBJ2-7
D gene: .
CDR3 DNA: TGTGCCAGCAGTTTCGACGGAGGGGCCTACGAGCAGTACTTC
CDR3 protein: CASSFDGGAYEQYF

V gene: TRBV9
clone size: .
J gene: TRBJ2-1
D gene: .
CDR3 DNA: TGTGCCAGCAGCCTAAAAGCGGGTAGGGGCTCCTACAATGAGCAGTTCTTC
CDR3 protein: CASSLKAGRGSYNEQFF

V gene: TRBV2
clone size: .
J gene: TRBJ1-2
D gene: .
CDR3 DNA: TGTGCCAGCACCAGACAGTATGGCTACACCTTC
CDR3 protein: CASTRQYGYTF

V gene: TRBV27
clone size: .
J gene: TRBJ2-1
D gene: .
CDR3 DNA: TGTGCCAGCAAATTAGGGTCCTACAATGAGCAGTTCTTC
CDR3 protein: CASKLGSYNEQFF

V gene: TRBV5-6
clone size: once
J gene: TRBJ2-4
D gene: TRBD1
CDR3 DNA: TGTGCCAGCAGCTCGTACTTCACAGGGGTAGTAGACATTCAGTACTTC
CDR3 protein: CASSSYFTGVVDIQYF